This T cell receptor (beta chain) was identified in a study of T cells in Graves' hyperthyroidism and ophthalmopathy. This clonotype was observed many times. Trimming removed 4 bases at V and 9 bases at J, with 13 bases between. In germline, CDR1 is LGHDT, CDR2 YNNKEL (reference sequence). The CDR3 runs to 13 residues. Researchers amplified the TCR beta CDR3 regions from RNA transcripts. Initially, a first-round RT-PCR of the TCR CDR3 employed the HTBI primer set. A single record per CDR3 protein comes from TCRdb applying MiXCR to the multiplex PCR reads. The sample lists 500,000 to 650,000 distinct CDR3 sequences; around 15% were seen once.

The sequence was collected from a middle-aged woman with Graves' hyperthyroidism. The sequenced material came from blood. J is TRBJ2-1 and V is TRBV3-1; D remains ambiguous. The CDR3 region is CASSPHKLGEQFF. CDR3 in DNA: TGTGCCAGCAGCCCACACAAGCTGGGTGAGCAGTTCTTC.